This is a list of T cell receptor beta chains from one sample in a study of shared clonotypes between healthy human individuals. Some clones are missing from TCRdb's copy, which holds only in-frame ones; the method was immunoSEQ multiplex PCR. Of some 510,000 clones in the sample, 75% to 85% were seen once. Material for sequencing was PBMCs. These receptors all stem from a woman aged 40-49 years in good health. Some clones in this sample may be carry-over from other donors' samples. CDR3s include the opening cysteine and the closing phenylalanine or tryptophan. A D gene is named only where the DNA matches it firmly. A row's size may be missing; if present it is once, few, many or a size class.

CDR3nt: TGTGCCAGCAGTTTGGGGACAGCTGGATCCGGGGAGCTGTTTTTT; CDR3aa: CASSLGTAGSGELFF; v_gene: TRBV28; d_gene: TRBD1; abundance: NA; j_gene: TRBJ2-2
CDR3nt: TGCGCCAGCTGCGTCCTTGGAGACAGTAATGAAAAACTGTTTTTT; CDR3aa: CASCVLGDSNEKLFF; v_gene: TRBV5-1; d_gene: NA; abundance: few; j_gene: TRBJ1-4
CDR3nt: TGCGCCAGCAGCTTCGAGTATAGGCCCACAGATACGCAGTATTTT; CDR3aa: CASSFEYRPTDTQYF; v_gene: TRBV5-1; d_gene: NA; abundance: NA; j_gene: TRBJ2-3
CDR3nt: TGTGCCAGCAGCGTAGAGGGGACAGGGCTCTACGAGCAGTACTTC; CDR3aa: CASSVEGTGLYEQYF; v_gene: TRBV9; d_gene: TRBD1; abundance: NA; j_gene: TRBJ2-7
CDR3nt: TGTGCCAGCAGTTTCAAGGGGGATCAGCCCCAGCATTTT; CDR3aa: CASSFKGDQPQHF; v_gene: TRBV27; d_gene: NA; abundance: NA; j_gene: TRBJ1-5
CDR3nt: TGTGCCAGCAGTGATGCTGGGCCAGGTCTTGGTTCACCCCTCCACTTT; CDR3aa: CASSDAGPGLGSPLHF; v_gene: TRBV6-1; d_gene: NA; abundance: NA; j_gene: TRBJ1-6
CDR3nt: TGTGCCAGTATGTGGGGACGGAACGCGAACACCGGGGAGCTGTTTTTT; CDR3aa: CASMWGRNANTGELFF; v_gene: TRBV19; d_gene: NA; abundance: NA; j_gene: TRBJ2-2
CDR3nt: TGCGCCAGCAGAGAGTGTCGGATCAATGAGCAGTTCTTC; CDR3aa: CASRECRINEQFF; v_gene: TRBV10-1; d_gene: NA; abundance: NA; j_gene: TRBJ2-1
CDR3nt: TGTGCCAGCAGCTTTATGTCAGGGGTCCAAGAGACCCAGTACTTC; CDR3aa: CASSFMSGVQETQYF; v_gene: TRBV11-1; d_gene: NA; abundance: NA; j_gene: TRBJ2-5
CDR3nt: TGCGCCAGCAGCCAAGTCGCTCGTGAGCAGTTCTTC; CDR3aa: CASSQVAREQFF; v_gene: TRBV4-1; d_gene: NA; abundance: many; j_gene: TRBJ2-1
CDR3nt: TGTGCCAGTACCCTACGGCAAGGTGGGGATCAGCCCCAGCATTTT; CDR3aa: CASTLRQGGDQPQHF; v_gene: TRBV19; d_gene: NA; abundance: NA; j_gene: TRBJ1-5
CDR3nt: TGTGCCAGCAGCTTGACTAGAGATAATGAGCAGTTCTTC; CDR3aa: CASSLTRDNEQFF; v_gene: TRBV7-2; d_gene: NA; abundance: NA; j_gene: TRBJ2-1
CDR3nt: TGCGCCAGCAGCCCAAGACAGGCGCTATTCTACAATGAGCAGTTCTTC; CDR3aa: CASSPRQALFYNEQFF; v_gene: TRBV5-1; d_gene: NA; abundance: NA; j_gene: TRBJ2-1
CDR3nt: TGCAGCGTTGGAGGCGGGAGCTCCTACGAGCAGTACTTC; CDR3aa: CSVGGGSSYEQYF; v_gene: TRBV29-1; d_gene: TRBD2; abundance: NA; j_gene: TRBJ2-7
CDR3nt: TGTGCCAGCAGTTTACCGGCGGGACTAACAGATACGCAGTATTTT; CDR3aa: CASSLPAGLTDTQYF; v_gene: TRBV28; d_gene: TRBD2; abundance: NA; j_gene: TRBJ2-3
CDR3nt: TGTGCCAGCAGCTTGATGGGCGGGAGGGACAATGAGCAGTTCTTC; CDR3aa: CASSLMGGRDNEQFF; v_gene: TRBV5-4; d_gene: TRBD2; abundance: NA; j_gene: TRBJ2-1
CDR3nt: TGTGCCAGTAGTATGGCTCCGGGGCCAATTGGTTTT; CDR3aa: CASSMAPGPIGF; v_gene: TRBV19; d_gene: NA; abundance: NA; j_gene: TRBJ1-5
CDR3nt: TGTGCCAGTAGTTTCACCGGGACTAGCAACGAGCAGTACTTC; CDR3aa: CASSFTGTSNEQYF; v_gene: TRBV19; d_gene: TRBD2; abundance: NA; j_gene: TRBJ2-7
CDR3nt: TGTGCCAGCAGCCACCGGGACTCGCATGGAGAGACCCAGTACTTC; CDR3aa: CASSHRDSHGETQYF; v_gene: TRBV6-6; d_gene: NA; abundance: NA; j_gene: TRBJ2-5
CDR3nt: TGTGCCAGCAGTTTATGGCAGAGCTTTAACTATGGCTACACCTTC; CDR3aa: CASSLWQSFNYGYTF; v_gene: TRBV28; d_gene: NA; abundance: NA; j_gene: TRBJ1-2
CDR3nt: TGTGCCAGCAGCCCCTCCGGCAATGAGCAGTTCTTC; CDR3aa: CASSPSGNEQFF; v_gene: TRBV6-6; d_gene: NA; abundance: NA; j_gene: TRBJ2-1
CDR3nt: TGCAGCGCAGGACAGGGGGATGGCTATGGCTACACCTTC; CDR3aa: CSAGQGDGYGYTF; v_gene: TRBV29-1; d_gene: TRBD1; abundance: NA; j_gene: TRBJ1-2
CDR3nt: TGTGCCAGCAGACCAGCGAACACTGAAGCTTTCTTT; CDR3aa: CASRPANTEAFF; v_gene: TRBV28; d_gene: NA; abundance: NA; j_gene: TRBJ1-1
CDR3nt: TGTGCCAGCAGCCCGACCCTTGAGCAGTTCTTC; CDR3aa: CASSPTLEQFF; v_gene: TRBV7-9; d_gene: NA; abundance: NA; j_gene: TRBJ2-1
CDR3nt: TGCGCCAGCAGTGCGGACCCCCGACTCTCCGAGCAGTACTTC; CDR3aa: CASSADPRLSEQYF; v_gene: TRBV4-3; d_gene: NA; abundance: NA; j_gene: TRBJ2-7
CDR3nt: TGTGCCAGCAGTTTTCAGGGGAATGAGCAGTTCTTC; CDR3aa: CASSFQGNEQFF; v_gene: TRBV28; d_gene: NA; abundance: NA; j_gene: TRBJ2-1
CDR3nt: TGTGCCAGTAGTTTGACAAGTTTAGCTTATGGCTACACCTTC; CDR3aa: CASSLTSLAYGYTF; v_gene: TRBV19; d_gene: NA; abundance: NA; j_gene: TRBJ1-2
CDR3nt: TGTGCCTGGAGTGTACGGATAACGGAAGCTTTCTTT; CDR3aa: CAWSVRITEAFF; v_gene: TRBV30; d_gene: NA; abundance: few; j_gene: TRBJ1-1
CDR3nt: TGTGCCAGCAGTGTGGCTAGCGGGGCCTACGAGCAGTACTTC; CDR3aa: CASSVASGAYEQYF; v_gene: TRBV28; d_gene: TRBD2; abundance: NA; j_gene: TRBJ2-7
CDR3nt: TGTGCCAGCAGCCAAGGTTCTCGGGACAGCTGGTTTGAAGCTAACTATGGCTACACCTTC; CDR3aa: CASSQGSRDSWFEANYGYTF; v_gene: TRBV4-2; d_gene: TRBD1; abundance: NA; j_gene: TRBJ1-2
CDR3nt: TGTGCCAGCAGTCGGGGAGGGAATGAAAAACTGTTTTTT; CDR3aa: CASSRGGNEKLFF; v_gene: TRBV27; d_gene: NA; abundance: NA; j_gene: TRBJ1-4
CDR3nt: TGTGCCAGCAGGCCTAGCGGGACGGGGAATACGCAGTATTTT; CDR3aa: CASRPSGTGNTQYF; v_gene: TRBV6-1; d_gene: TRBD2; abundance: NA; j_gene: TRBJ2-3
CDR3nt: TGTGCCAGCAGCTTAGATCCGGCGCGCGCTTACAATGAGCAGTTCTTC; CDR3aa: CASSLDPARAYNEQFF; v_gene: TRBV11-3; d_gene: NA; abundance: NA; j_gene: TRBJ2-1
CDR3nt: TGCGCCAGCAGCCAAGATCTTAAGGGACAGGGGGCCTACGAGCAGTACTTC; CDR3aa: CASSQDLKGQGAYEQYF; v_gene: TRBV4-3; d_gene: TRBD1; abundance: NA; j_gene: TRBJ2-7
CDR3nt: TGTGCCAGCAGCTTAAGCTCACAAATGGGCGAAAAACTGTTTTTT; CDR3aa: CASSLSSQMGEKLFF; v_gene: TRBV7-2; d_gene: NA; abundance: NA; j_gene: TRBJ1-4
CDR3nt: TGTGCCAGTAGTACCACCCCGCCCAATGAGCAGTTCTTC; CDR3aa: CASSTTPPNEQFF; v_gene: TRBV19; d_gene: NA; abundance: NA; j_gene: TRBJ2-1
CDR3nt: TGTGCCAGCAGCACTCGGGGGCCTAGCACAGATACGCAGTATTTT; CDR3aa: CASSTRGPSTDTQYF; v_gene: TRBV7-8; d_gene: NA; abundance: NA; j_gene: TRBJ2-3
CDR3nt: TGTGCCAGCAGTTACTCAATGGGCGAATACGAGCAGTACTTC; CDR3aa: CASSYSMGEYEQYF; v_gene: TRBV6-5; d_gene: NA; abundance: once; j_gene: TRBJ2-7
CDR3nt: TGTGCCAGCAGCCCCACCGGGACCTCGTCGCGAGGCTACACCTTC; CDR3aa: CASSPTGTSSRGYTF; v_gene: TRBV2; d_gene: NA; abundance: NA; j_gene: TRBJ1-2
CDR3nt: TGTGCCAGCAGCTCCCAGCGGGGACTGGGCACAGATACGCAGTATTTT; CDR3aa: CASSSQRGLGTDTQYF; v_gene: TRBV7-2; d_gene: TRBD2; abundance: many; j_gene: TRBJ2-3
CDR3nt: TGTGCCAGCAGCTTGCAGGACGGCGGGGAGCTGTTTTTT; CDR3aa: CASSLQDGGELFF; v_gene: TRBV5-6; d_gene: NA; abundance: NA; j_gene: TRBJ2-2
CDR3nt: TGCAGCGCGACGTCGGACACAACTTACGAGCAGTACTTC; CDR3aa: CSATSDTTYEQYF; v_gene: TRBV29-1; d_gene: NA; abundance: NA; j_gene: TRBJ2-7